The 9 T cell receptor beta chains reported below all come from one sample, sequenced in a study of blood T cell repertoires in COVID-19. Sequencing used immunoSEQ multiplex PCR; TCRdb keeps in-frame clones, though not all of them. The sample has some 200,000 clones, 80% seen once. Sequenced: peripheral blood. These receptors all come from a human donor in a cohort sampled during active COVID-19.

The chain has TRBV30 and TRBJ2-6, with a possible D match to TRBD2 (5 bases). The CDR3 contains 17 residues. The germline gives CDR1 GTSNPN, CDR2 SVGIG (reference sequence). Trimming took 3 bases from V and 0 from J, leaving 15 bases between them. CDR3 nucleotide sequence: TGTGCCTGGAGGGGCGGGCAAGGTTTCTCTGGGGCCAACGTCCTGACTTTC. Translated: CAWRGGQGFSGANVLTF. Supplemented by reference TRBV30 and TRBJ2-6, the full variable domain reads SQTIHQWPATLVQPVGSPLSLECTVEGTSNPNLYWYRQAAGRGLQLLFYSVGIGQISSEVPQNLSASRPQDRQFILSSKKLLLSDSGFYLCAWRGGQGFSGANVLTFGAGSRLTVL.

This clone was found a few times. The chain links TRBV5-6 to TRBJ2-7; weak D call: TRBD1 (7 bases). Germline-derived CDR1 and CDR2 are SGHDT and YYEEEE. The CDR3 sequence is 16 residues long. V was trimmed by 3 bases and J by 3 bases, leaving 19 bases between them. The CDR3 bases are TGTGCCAGCAGCTGGGGGGTCCGGGACAGCCTCTACGAGCAGTACTTC. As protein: CASSWGVRDSLYEQYF.

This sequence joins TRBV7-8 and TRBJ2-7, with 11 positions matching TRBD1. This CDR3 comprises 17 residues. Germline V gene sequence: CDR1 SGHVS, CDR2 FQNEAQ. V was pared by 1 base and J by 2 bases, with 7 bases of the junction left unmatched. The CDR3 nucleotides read TGTGCCAGCAGCTTAGGGACAGGGGGCGCAGAGGCCTACGAGCAGTACTTC. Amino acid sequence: CASSLGTGGAEAYEQYF.

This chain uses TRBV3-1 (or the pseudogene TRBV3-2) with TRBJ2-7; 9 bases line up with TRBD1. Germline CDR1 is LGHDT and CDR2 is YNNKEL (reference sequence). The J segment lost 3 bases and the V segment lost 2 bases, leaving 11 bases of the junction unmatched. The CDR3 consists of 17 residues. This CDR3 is CASSQPQRGTGFYEQYF. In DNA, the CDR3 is TGTGCCAGCAGCCAACCTCAACGGGGGACAGGGTTCTACGAGCAGTACTTC.

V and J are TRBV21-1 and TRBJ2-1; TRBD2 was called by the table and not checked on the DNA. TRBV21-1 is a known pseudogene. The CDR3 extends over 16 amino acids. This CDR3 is CASSRIAFTSYNEQFF. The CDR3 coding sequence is TGTGCCAGCAGCCGCATAGCGTTTACCTCCTACAATGAGCAGTTCTTC.

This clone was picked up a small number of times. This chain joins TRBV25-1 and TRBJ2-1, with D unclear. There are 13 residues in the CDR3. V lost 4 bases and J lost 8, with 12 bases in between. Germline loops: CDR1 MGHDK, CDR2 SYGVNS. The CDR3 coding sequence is TGTGCCAGCAGTGGCACCTCTACGTATGAGCAGTTCTTC. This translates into CASSGTSTYEQFF.

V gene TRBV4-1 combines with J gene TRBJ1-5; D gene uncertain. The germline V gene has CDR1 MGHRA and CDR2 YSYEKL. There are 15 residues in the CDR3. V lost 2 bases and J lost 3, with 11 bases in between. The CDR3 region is CASSQRENPNQPQHF. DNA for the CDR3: TGCGCCAGCAGCCAACGGGAAAATCCCAATCAGCCCCAGCATTTT.

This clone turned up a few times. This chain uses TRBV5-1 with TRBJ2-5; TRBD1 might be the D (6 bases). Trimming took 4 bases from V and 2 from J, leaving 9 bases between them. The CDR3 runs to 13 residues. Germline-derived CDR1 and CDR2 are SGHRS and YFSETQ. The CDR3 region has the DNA TGCGCCAGCAGCCCGGACAGTCAAGAGACCCAGTACTTC. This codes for CASSPDSQETQYF.

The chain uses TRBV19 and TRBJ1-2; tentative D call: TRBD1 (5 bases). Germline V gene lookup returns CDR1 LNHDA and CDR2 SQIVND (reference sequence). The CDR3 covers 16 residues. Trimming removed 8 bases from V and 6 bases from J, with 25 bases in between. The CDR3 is CASDPEGRPFGDGYTF. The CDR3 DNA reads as TGTGCCAGTGACCCGGAGGGGCGGCCTTTCGGAGATGGCTACACCTTC.